One sample yielded the 21 T cell receptor beta chains listed below, sequenced in a study of CD8+ T cells in alopecia areata. Treatment noted: oral pan-JAK inhibitor, 5-10 mg twice daily. Following extraction, RNA underwent reverse transcription to cDNA, which served as the sequencing template. Assay used: immunoSEQ multiplex PCR; TCRdb lists only in-frame clones, some missing. The sample shows roughly 200,000 clones, about 60% of them seen only once. Here the sequenced sample was CD8+ T cells sorted from blood, taken at week 24, from a patient treated with tofacitinib. These receptors were obtained from a human donor with alopecia areata.

This clone was seen a single time. The chain joins TRBV2 to TRBJ2-3, with 9 bases identical to TRBD1. This CDR3 is built from 16 residues. With V trimmed by 1 base and J by 2 bases, 4 bases remained unmatched. Germline loops: CDR1 SNHLY, CDR2 FYNNEI. The CDR3 DNA is TGTGCCAGCAGTGAAGGGACAGGGGTCCTCACAGATACGCAGTATTTT. Its protein is CASSEGTGVLTDTQYF. Full variable domain (remainder filled in from reference TRBV2 and TRBJ2-3): EPEVTQTPSHQVTQMGQEVILRCVPISNHLYFYWYRQILGQKVEFLVSFYNNEISEKSEIFDDQFSVERPDGSNFTLKIRSTKLEDSAMYFCASSEGTGVLTDTQYFGPGTRLTVL.

The chain is built from TRBV9 and TRBJ1-1; D unclear. The CDR3 spans 9 residues. V was pared by 4 bases and J by 13 bases, with 8 bases between. CDR1 and CDR2 (germline): SGDLS, YYNGEE. The CDR3 coding sequence is TGTGCCAGCAGCCCCCGGGGTTTCTTT. Protein sequence: CASSPRGFF.

This clone was observed a few times. The chain couples TRBV30 to TRBJ1-1; D gene ambiguous. V lost 4 bases, J lost 5 bases, and 14 bases lay in between. CDR1 and CDR2 from the germline V gene are GTSNPN and SVGIG (reference sequence). CDR3 length equals 13 residues. The CDR3 loop reads CAWNFRGNTEAFF. CDR3 DNA sequence: TGTGCCTGGAATTTTCGGGGAAATACTGAAGCTTTCTTT.

The sample holds a few counts of this clone. V usage is TRBV15 and J usage is TRBJ2-3, with 7 bases lining up with TRBD2. The V and J ends lost 1 base and 0 bases, in that order; junction bases with no gene match: 1. This CDR3 comprises 15 residues. Germline CDR1 reads LNHNV; CDR2 reads YYDKDF (reference sequence). The CDR3: CATSRGGGSTDTQYF. For the CDR3, the DNA is TGTGCCACCAGCAGAGGGGGAGGGAGCACAGATACGCAGTATTTT.

The CDR3 spells CASSSRPGYGYTF. CDR3 DNA: TGTGCCAGCTCATCAAGGCCCGGATATGGCTACACCTTC. The chain links TRBV18 to TRBJ1-2; D is unclear. The germline V gene encodes CDR1 KGHSH and CDR2 LQKENI. The ends were cut back, 5 bases at V and 5 bases at J, with 12 bases in the middle. This CDR3 is built from 13 residues.

This chain joins TRBV23-1 and TRBJ2-7; 9 bases are a match to TRBD2. TRBV23-1 has ORF status, its function being uncertain. With V trimmed by 9 bases and J by 2 bases, 8 bases remained unmatched. The CDR3 has 14 residues. CDR3 DNA: TGCGCCAGTCATCTCAGCGGGGGGACCTACGAGCAGTACTTC. Translation: CASHLSGGTYEQYF.

The chain couples TRBV25-1 to TRBJ2-5, with a weak D call TRBD2 (5 bases). CDR1 is MGHDK and CDR2 is SYGVNS in the germline V gene. V was trimmed by 0 bases and J by 5 bases, leaving 13 bases between them. CDR3 length equals 15 residues. The DNA for the CDR3 is TGTGCCAGCAGTGAATACGGGCTAGCTGGTGAGACCCAGTACTTC. Amino acids: CASSEYGLAGETQYF.

The chain is built from TRBV13 and TRBJ2-7, with TRBD1 matching over 7 bases. The CDR3 is 13 amino acids. Unmatched junction bases numbered 3, after V lost 5 bases and J lost 2 bases. Per germline, CDR1 PRHDT and CDR2 FYEKMQ (reference sequence). Here the CDR3 reads CASSRQGPYEQYF. The CDR3 DNA is TGTGCCAGCAGCCGACAGGGTCCCTACGAGCAGTACTTC.

The gene calls are TRBV2 and TRBJ2-7; D unclear. Germline loops: CDR1 SNHLY, CDR2 FYNNEI. CDR3 length equals 12 residues. Trimming took 8 bases from V and 2 from J, leaving 10 bases between them. The chain's CDR3 is CASGQVPYEQYF. The CDR3 DNA reads as TGTGCCAGCGGGCAGGTTCCCTACGAGCAGTACTTC.

This sequence joins TRBV29-1 and TRBJ2-7; 10 bases fit TRBD1. The germline gives CDR1 SQVTM, CDR2 ANQGSEA. J lost 4 bases, V lost 6 bases, and 9 bases had no gene match. This CDR3 is built from 14 residues. The CDR3 reads CSVHWTGGGYEQYF. In nucleotides, the CDR3 is TGCAGCGTCCATTGGACAGGGGGAGGGTACGAGCAGTACTTC.

The V call is TRBV5-6, the J call TRBJ1-1; D remains unclear. CDR1 is SGHDT, CDR2 YYEEEE, per germline. The CDR3 is 13 amino acids. Trimming removed 3 bases at V and 1 base at J, with 7 bases between. The CDR3 DNA reads TGTGCCAGCAGCTACGGATGGAACACTGAAGCTTTCTTT. Its translation: CASSYGWNTEAFF.

The chain combines TRBV27 with TRBJ2-5; 9 bases fit TRBD2. The CDR3 extends over 15 amino acids. V was pared by 4 bases and J by 5 bases, with 8 bases of the junction left unmatched. Germline CDR1 and CDR2: MNHEY and SMNVEV (reference sequence). CDR3 nucleotide sequence: TGTGCCAGCAGTTCTCCGGGACTAGCTTCCGAGACCCAGTACTTC. Translating gives CASSSPGLASETQYF.

V usage is TRBV6-5 and J usage is TRBJ1-1; perhaps TRBD1 as D (5 bases). This CDR3 is 16 amino acids long. Per germline, CDR1 MNHEY and CDR2 SVGAGI. Trimming took off 4 bases at V and 1 base at J, with 16 bases between the two ends. The DNA for the CDR3 is TGTGCCAGCAGTTTGGGCTGGGGGGGATGGAACACTGAAGCTTTCTTT. Its translation is CASSLGWGGWNTEAFF.

The V call is TRBV6-4, the J call TRBJ2-5, with 7 bases aligning to TRBD1. With 5 bases clipped from V and 2 bases from J, the junction kept 8 bases outside the gene matches. CDR1 and CDR2 (germline): MRHNA, SNTAGT. The CDR3 extends over 15 amino acids. CDR3 amino acids: CASSYRGERQETQYF. The CDR3 nucleotides read TGTGCCAGCAGTTACAGGGGAGAGAGGCAAGAGACCCAGTACTTC.

V gene TRBV29-1 combines with J gene TRBJ2-2; TRBD2 aligns across 13 bases. Unmatched junction bases numbered 4, after V lost 6 bases and J lost 6 bases. Germline CDR1 reads SQVTM; CDR2 reads ANQGSEA. The CDR3 contains 14 residues. Here the CDR3 DNA reads TGCAGCGTAGGACTAGCGGGGGAGGCCGGGGAGCTGTTTTTT. This gives the protein CSVGLAGEAGELFF.

The chain links TRBV6-6 to TRBJ1-4, with 10 bases matching TRBD1. CDR3 size: 16 residues. Germline V gives CDR1 MNHNY, CDR2 SVGAGI (reference sequence). V shed 6 bases and J 5 bases; nucleotides not matched to a gene: 9. The CDR3 sequence: CASRNRDRGTNEKLFF. In nucleotides, the CDR3 is TGTGCCAGCAGAAACCGGGACAGGGGCACAAATGAAAAACTGTTTTTT.

The J gene is TRBJ2-1, the V gene TRBV27, with D tentatively TRBD1 or TRBD2 (6 bases each). CDR1 is MNHEY and CDR2 is SMNVEV in the germline V gene (reference sequence). This CDR3 region has 13 residues. V was trimmed by 6 bases and J by 9 bases, leaving 15 bases between them. Here the CDR3 reads CASSQGGPSEQFF. In nucleotides, the CDR3 is TGTGCCAGCAGCCAAGGGGGGCCGAGTGAGCAGTTCTTC.

V is TRBV21-1 and J is TRBJ2-1; the table calls TRBD2, which could not be checked here. TRBV21-1 is marked as a pseudogene. This CDR3 comprises 17 residues. In nucleotides, the CDR3 is TGTGCCAGCAACTACCCTAGGACTAGCGGGAGATACAATGAGCAGTTCTTC. Its protein is CASNYPRTSGRYNEQFF.

This rearrangement joins TRBV4-1 to TRBJ2-3, with D hard to call. The germline gives CDR1 MGHRA, CDR2 YSYEKL. The V end lost 0 bases, the J end lost 4 bases, and 5 bases lay between the germline ends. The CDR3 sequence is 13 residues long. CDR3 DNA: TGCGCCAGCAGCCAAGAAAGGGCAGATACGCAGTATTTT. Translating it yields CASSQERADTQYF.

This clone was observed a handful of times. The J gene is TRBJ2-3, the V gene TRBV29-1; TRBD2 might be the D (5 bases). The CDR3 has 14 residues. V was trimmed by 6 bases and J by 6 bases, leaving 19 bases between them. Germline V gene lookup returns CDR1 SQVTM and CDR2 ANQGSEA. The DNA for the CDR3 is TGCAGCGTGAGCGGCTTCGGGGAGTGGGATACGCAGTATTTT. Encoded protein: CSVSGFGEWDTQYF.

This clone has only a few counts. The chain joins TRBV29-1 to TRBJ1-1; tentative D call: TRBD1 (5 bases). Trimming took off 6 bases at V and 10 bases at J, with 15 bases between the two ends. There are 11 residues in the CDR3. The germline V gene has CDR1 SQVTM and CDR2 ANQGSEA. CDR3 sequence: CSVGDGIVAFF. DNA of the CDR3: TGCAGCGTGGGGGATGGAATCGTAGCTTTCTTT.